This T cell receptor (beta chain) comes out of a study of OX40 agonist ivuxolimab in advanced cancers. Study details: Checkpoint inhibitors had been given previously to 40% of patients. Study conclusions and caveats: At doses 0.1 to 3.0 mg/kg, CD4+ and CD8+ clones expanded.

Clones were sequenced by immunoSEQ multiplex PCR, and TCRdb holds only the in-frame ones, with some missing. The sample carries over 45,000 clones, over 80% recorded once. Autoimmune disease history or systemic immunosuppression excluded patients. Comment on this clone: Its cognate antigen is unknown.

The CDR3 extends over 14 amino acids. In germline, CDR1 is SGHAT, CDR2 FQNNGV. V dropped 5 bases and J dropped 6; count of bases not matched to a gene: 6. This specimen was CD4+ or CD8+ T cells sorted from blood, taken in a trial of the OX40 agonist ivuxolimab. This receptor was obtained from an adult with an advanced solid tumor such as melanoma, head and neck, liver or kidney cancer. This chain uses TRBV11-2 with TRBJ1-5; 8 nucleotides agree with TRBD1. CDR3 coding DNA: TGTGCCAGCAGCAAGACGGACAGGGTTCAGCCCCAGCATTTT. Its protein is CASSKTDRVQPQHF. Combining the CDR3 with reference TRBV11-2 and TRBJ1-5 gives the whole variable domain EAGVAQSPRYKIIEKRQSVAFWCNPISGHATLYWYQQILGQGPKLLIQFQNNGVVDDSQLPKDRFSAERLKGVDSTLKIQPAKLEDSAVYLCASSKTDRVQPQHFGDGTRLSIL.